What follows is one T cell receptor beta chain and its context. Its antigen is as yet unknown. There were likely unrecorded immune exposures, though donors were nominally healthy when sampled. This record belongs to a study of cytomegalovirus exposure and HLA in healthy donors. Study-wide results and caveats: The likely explanation for a cluster of highly shared sequence variants was sequencing artifact. TCR beta chains numbering about 160 were designated cytomegalovirus-associated.

Primers: 60 Vbeta forward and 13 Jbeta reverse. Assay used: immunoSEQ multiplex PCR; TCRdb lists only in-frame clones, some missing. The sample includes approximately 100,000 clones, roughly 85% seen only once; the top ten take 3% to 3.5%. Trimming at V came to 3 bases and at J to 5 bases, leaving 4 bases not matched to a gene. In germline, CDR1 is SGHNT, CDR2 YYREEE (reference sequence). This CDR3 has 15 amino acids. The sequencing sample was made of PBMCs. This chain links TRBV5-4 with TRBJ2-5; 13 positions agree with TRBD2. The receptor's source is a middle-aged woman in good health and CMV-seronegative. CDR3 coding DNA: TGTGCCAGCAGCTACCGGACTAGCGGGAGTGAGACCCAGTACTTC. Protein product: CASSYRTSGSETQYF.